This TCR beta chain derives from a study of T cell clones after liver transplantation. About the research overall: In this trial, immunosuppression withdrawal was attempted within 2 years of liver transplant. Apart from three HCV-positive recipients, transplants were for non-autoimmune, non-viral reasons. Timepoints were pre-transplant, pre-withdrawal, and after withdrawal was completed or failed. Study-level results: Graft donor-reactive T cells possibly entered the graft instead of undergoing deletion.

Here immunoSEQ multiplex PCR was the method, and the copy in TCRdb shows in-frame clones only, minus some. The table lists tens of thousands of clones, around 70% of them singletons, with nearly 10% in the top ten. Germline lookup yields CDR1 MNHEY and CDR2 SMNVEV (reference sequence). There are 15 residues in the CDR3. With 4 bases clipped from V and 8 bases from J, the junction kept 12 bases outside the gene matches. Note on this clone: Its antigen is undetermined.

The receptor was derived from a human patient who received a liver transplant. Some T cells may have originated in the graft donor. The chain couples TRBV27 to TRBJ1-1; 8 bases agree with TRBD1. The sequenced sample was CD4+ T cells from blood, obtained at the 22-month timepoint. CDR3 nucleotides: TGTGCCAGCAGTTCAAGAGGACAGGGTACTTCCGAAGCTTTCTTT. Protein sequence: CASSSRGQGTSEAFF.